Listed below are T cell receptor beta chains from one sample, sequenced in a study of beta chain features in type 1 diabetes. Produced via immunoSEQ multiplex PCR; TCRdb's table is partial and in-frame only. The sample has about 250,000 clones, 14% seen once. The sequenced sample consisted of naive CD4+ T cells from blood. Receptor source: a woman between 40 and 50 years old in good health. CDR3s include the opening cysteine and the closing phenylalanine or tryptophan. The D gene is left open where the match is weak. Not all rows give a size; the values are once, few, many and, for expanded clones, a class.

J,size,D,V,CDR3,DNA
TRBJ2-3,.,.,TRBV29-1,CSAAYQISTDTQYF,TGCAGCGCCGCATACCAGATTAGCACAGATACGCAGTATTTT
TRBJ1-4,few,TRBD1,TRBV5-4,CASSLSGTGASTTNEKLFF,TGTGCCAGCAGCTTGTCCGGGACAGGGGCTTCCACGACTAATGAAAAACTGTTTTTT
TRBJ1-1,.,.,TRBV6-5,CASREDSVNTEAFF,TGTGCCAGCAGAGAGGACAGCGTGAACACTGAAGCTTTCTTT
TRBJ1-1,few,TRBD1,TRBV4-1,CASSRLGRDRGRGPTEAFF,TGCGCCAGCAGCCGACTCGGCCGGGACAGGGGGCGCGGTCCGACTGAAGCTTTCTTT
TRBJ2-7,few,.,TRBV19,CASSFKVLGVYEQYF,TGTGCCAGTAGTTTTAAGGTCCTCGGGGTCTACGAGCAGTACTTC
TRBJ2-7,.,TRBD1,TRBV7-8,CASSFYRGDRDLTYEQYF,TGTGCCAGCAGCTTCTATAGGGGGGACAGGGACCTAACCTACGAGCAGTACTTC
TRBJ1-4,few,TRBD1,TRBV7-9,CASSLGQGAEKLFF,TGTGCCAGCAGCTTGGGACAGGGAGCGGAAAAACTGTTTTTT
TRBJ1-5,.,.,TRBV28,CASSPGVGPQHF,TGTGCCAGCAGCCCGGGTGTGGGGCCCCAGCATTTT
TRBJ2-7,.,TRBD1,TRBV9,CASSATGAANYEQYF,TGTGCCAGCAGCGCAACAGGGGCCGCCAATTACGAGCAGTACTTC
TRBJ1-5,.,.,TRBV27,CASSFGRSQPQHF,TGTGCCAGCAGTTTTGGGAGGAGTCAGCCCCAGCATTTT
TRBJ2-7,.,.,TRBV4-3,CASSQGGSSYEQYF,TGCGCCAGCAGCCAAGGCGGTAGCTCCTACGAGCAGTACTTC
TRBJ2-2,few,TRBD1,TRBV9,CASSVGTVFTGELFF,TGTGCCAGCAGCGTTGGGACAGTATTCACCGGGGAGCTGTTTTTT
TRBJ1-1,many,.,TRBV29-1,CSVKRTVRNTEAFF,TGCAGCGTGAAGAGGACAGTGAGGAACACTGAAGCTTTCTTT
TRBJ2-7,.,.,TRBV9,CASSVDGTNYEQYF,TGTGCCAGCAGCGTAGATGGTACCAACTACGAGCAGTACTTC
TRBJ1-1,few,.,TRBV7-9,CASSLVTGALNTEAFF,TGTGCCAGCAGCTTAGTGACAGGCGCTCTGAACACTGAAGCTTTCTTT
TRBJ2-7,few,.,TRBV5-1,CASSLEWTVSPYEQYF,TGCGCCAGCAGCTTGGAATGGACAGTCTCTCCCTACGAGCAGTACTTC
TRBJ2-7,few,TRBD1,TRBV7-2,CASSFGQGPYEQYF,TGTGCCAGCAGCTTCGGACAGGGCCCCTACGAGCAGTACTTC
TRBJ2-7,.,TRBD1,TRBV5-1,CASSSLGTGTVAYEQYF,TGCGCCAGCAGCTCGCTAGGAACCGGGACAGTGGCCTACGAGCAGTACTTC
TRBJ2-5,.,TRBD2,TRBV5-4,CASSFGTSPGETQYF,TGTGCCAGCAGCTTTGGGACTAGCCCAGGGGAGACCCAGTACTTC
TRBJ2-3,.,.,TRBV21-1,CASSKRLGPDTQYF,TGTGCCAGCAGCAAGAGACTAGGGCCAGATACGCAGTATTTT
TRBJ2-7,few,.,TRBV7-2,CASSLYTVPEQYF,TGTGCCAGCAGCTTATACACCGTTCCTGAGCAGTACTTC
TRBJ1-1,few,TRBD1,TRBV6-1,CASRVTGGAASEAFF,TGTGCCAGCAGGGTAACAGGGGGGGCGGCTTCTGAAGCTTTCTTT
TRBJ2-5,.,TRBD2,TRBV18,CASSLGLAGVETQYF,TGTGCCAGCTCACTAGGACTAGCGGGCGTAGAGACCCAGTACTTC
TRBJ1-5,.,TRBD1,TRBV7-9,CASSPETGTGSGQPQHF,TGTGCCAGCAGCCCCGAAACCGGGACAGGGAGCGGTCAGCCCCAGCATTTT
TRBJ1-2,.,.,TRBV2,CASSEEGLVGYTF,TGTGCCAGCAGTGAGGAGGGGCTGGTTGGCTACACCTTC
TRBJ2-2,few,.,TRBV9,CASSVGQTGELFF,TGTGCCAGCAGCGTAGGACAGACCGGGGAGCTGTTTTTT
TRBJ2-1,few,TRBD2,TRBV25-1,CASSVQRGGSLYNEQFF,TGTGCCAGCAGTGTTCAGCGGGGGGGCTCTTTGTACAATGAGCAGTTCTTC
TRBJ2-7,few,TRBD1,TRBV28,CASTRDRYEQYF,TGTGCCAGCACTCGGGACAGGTACGAGCAGTACTTC
TRBJ2-7,few,TRBD2,TRBV7-2,CASSLEPSGGLYEQYF,TGTGCCAGCAGCTTAGAGCCTAGCGGGGGGCTCTACGAGCAGTACTTC
TRBJ2-7,few,.,TRBV5-5,CASSTSTGTYEQYF,TGTGCCAGCAGCACCTCGACAGGAACCTACGAGCAGTACTTC
TRBJ2-1,.,TRBD1,TRBV6-1,CASSPGQGYNEQFF,TGTGCCAGCAGCCCGGGACAGGGCTACAATGAGCAGTTCTTC
TRBJ1-2,few,.,TRBV11-2,CASSSGAYGYTF,TGTGCCAGCAGCTCAGGGGCCTATGGCTACACCTTC
TRBJ1-5,few,TRBD1,TRBV5-1,CASSPGDRAGDQPQHF,TGCGCCAGCAGCCCGGGGGACAGGGCGGGAGATCAGCCCCAGCATTTT
TRBJ1-5,.,.,TRBV10-3,CAISESIGEPQHF,TGTGCCATCAGTGAGTCGATCGGAGAGCCCCAGCATTTT
TRBJ2-7,.,TRBD2,TRBV7-2,CASRLAGVGYEQYF,TGTGCCAGCCGACTAGCGGGTGTGGGGTACGAGCAGTACTTC
TRBJ1-1,.,TRBD1,TRBV29-1,CSVGDSSPLTEAFF,TGCAGCGTTGGGGACAGCTCCCCTCTCACTGAAGCTTTCTTT
TRBJ1-2,few,.,TRBV18,CASSTTETYGYTF,TGTGCCAGCTCAACGACAGAGACCTATGGCTACACCTTC
TRBJ2-7,few,TRBD2,TRBV4-1,CASSQESSGGAFYEQYF,TGCGCCAGCAGCCAAGAGAGTAGCGGGGGGGCCTTCTACGAGCAGTACTTC
TRBJ2-7,.,TRBD1,TRBV7-2,CASSLPRGTGVSEQYF,TGTGCCAGCAGCTTACCCCGTGGGACAGGGGTGAGCGAGCAGTACTTC
TRBJ2-3,.,TRBD2,TRBV7-6,CASNRGLAGGLSTDTQYF,TGTGCCAGCAACCGGGGACTAGCGGGGGGGCTGAGCACAGATACGCAGTATTTT
TRBJ2-7,.,TRBD2,TRBV28,CASATSPSYEQYF,TGTGCCAGTGCGACTAGCCCCTCCTACGAGCAGTACTTC
TRBJ2-7,few,TRBD1,TRBV19,CASSPGQGAYEQYF,TGTGCCAGTAGCCCGGGACAGGGGGCGTACGAGCAGTACTTC
TRBJ2-1,few,.,TRBV27,CASSAGQLYNEQFF,TGTGCCAGCAGTGCGGGACAGCTCTACAATGAGCAGTTCTTC
TRBJ1-1,few,.,TRBV9,CASSLAGADGTEAFF,TGTGCCAGCAGCCTTGCGGGCGCCGACGGCACTGAAGCTTTCTTT
TRBJ1-1,.,.,TRBV5-1,CASSLAGGATEAFF,TGCGCCAGCAGCTTGGCCGGTGGAGCCACTGAAGCTTTCTTT
TRBJ1-2,few,.,TRBV6-1,CASSEFGGPWGYTF,TGTGCCAGCAGTGAATTTGGGGGCCCCTGGGGCTACACCTTC
TRBJ1-6,.,.,TRBV29-1,CSVGYVRNSPLHF,TGCAGCGTTGGGTATGTGCGGAATTCACCCCTCCACTTT
TRBJ1-1,few,TRBD1,TRBV29-1,CSVPRTGYMNTEAFF,TGCAGCGTACCCAGGACAGGCTACATGAACACTGAAGCTTTCTTT
TRBJ1-3,few,.,TRBV29-1,CSVEDRISGNTIYF,TGCAGCGTTGAAGACAGGATCTCTGGAAACACCATATATTTT
TRBJ2-3,.,.,TRBV4-3,CASSQERMGGPPYF,TGCGCCAGCAGCCAAGAAAGAATGGGGGGGCCTCCGTATTTT
TRBJ2-5,.,TRBD2,TRBV2,CASSEDRGGYRETQYF,TGTGCCAGCAGTGAAGATCGGGGAGGGTACCGGGAGACCCAGTACTTC
TRBJ1-4,few,TRBD1,TRBV25-1,CASSQPGTGWEKLFF,TGTGCCAGCAGTCAGCCCGGGACAGGGTGGGAAAAACTGTTTTTT
TRBJ2-7,few,.,TRBV19,CASSIGESYEQYF,TGTGCCAGTAGTATAGGGGAGTCCTACGAGCAGTACTTC
TRBJ1-2,few,TRBD1,TRBV7-9,CASSPGTGVPDGYTF,TGTGCCAGCAGCCCCGGGACAGGGGTCCCTGATGGCTACACCTTC
TRBJ2-5,.,TRBD2,TRBV7-6,CASSLSGGGYETQYF,TGTGCCAGCAGCCTTAGCGGGGGGGGCTATGAGACCCAGTACTTC
TRBJ1-1,.,.,TRBV14,CASSHGTRRTGAEAFF,TGTGCCAGCAGCCACGGGACAAGGAGGACCGGCGCTGAAGCTTTCTTT
TRBJ1-5,once,.,TRBV5-5,CASSTQGDQPQHF,TGTGCCAGCAGCACACAGGGAGATCAGCCCCAGCATTTT
TRBJ1-4,.,.,TRBV7-2,CASSRSNEKLFF,TGTGCCAGCAGCCGGTCGAATGAAAAACTGTTTTTT